This TCR beta chain is drawn from a study of T cells in Graves' hyperthyroidism and ophthalmopathy. Comment on this clonotype: Its specificity is unknown.

On the basis of clinical symptoms, serum thyroxine and TRAb, thyroid ultrasound and orbital computed tomography, diagnoses were made. The TCR beta CDR3 regions underwent amplification using RNA transcripts as the source. An initial round of RT-PCR targeting the TCR CDR3 relied on the HTBI primer set. TCRdb re-derived calls from the multiplex PCR reads in MiXCR, one entry per CDR3 protein. Found here are around 340,000 distinct CDR3 sequences, around 14% of them singletons; the top ten hold around 25%. Points from the study as a whole: Most expanded thyroid clonotypes above 0.001 recurred in blood.

V was clipped by 6 bases and J by 3 bases; unmatched bases: 7. CDR1 and CDR2 (germline): MDHEN, SYDVKM. The CDR3 covers 15 residues. The TCR originated in a woman under 40 with Graves' hyperthyroidism. This chain links TRBV28 with TRBJ2-7; TRBD2 matches 11 bases. The sequenced material came from blood. As DNA, the CDR3 is TGTGCCAGCAGATATAGCGGGAGGGCTGACTACGAGCAGTACTTC. This encodes CASRYSGRADYEQYF.